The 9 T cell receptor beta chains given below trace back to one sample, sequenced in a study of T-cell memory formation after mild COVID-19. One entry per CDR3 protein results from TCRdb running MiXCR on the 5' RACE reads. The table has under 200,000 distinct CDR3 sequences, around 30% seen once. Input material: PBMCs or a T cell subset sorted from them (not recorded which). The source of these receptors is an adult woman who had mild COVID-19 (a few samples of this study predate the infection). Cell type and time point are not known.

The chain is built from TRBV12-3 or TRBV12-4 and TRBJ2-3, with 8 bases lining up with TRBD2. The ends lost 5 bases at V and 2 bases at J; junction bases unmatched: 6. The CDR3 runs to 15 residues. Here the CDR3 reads CASSTSSGPTDTQYF. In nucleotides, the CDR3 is TGTGCCAGCAGTACCTCTAGCGGGCCCACAGATACGCAGTATTTT.

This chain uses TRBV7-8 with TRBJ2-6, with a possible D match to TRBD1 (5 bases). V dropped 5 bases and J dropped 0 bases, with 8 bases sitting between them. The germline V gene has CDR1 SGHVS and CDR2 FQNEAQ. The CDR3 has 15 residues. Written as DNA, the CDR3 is TGTGCCAGCAGCCAACAGGTCTCTGGGGCCAACGTCCTGACTTTC. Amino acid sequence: CASSQQVSGANVLTF.

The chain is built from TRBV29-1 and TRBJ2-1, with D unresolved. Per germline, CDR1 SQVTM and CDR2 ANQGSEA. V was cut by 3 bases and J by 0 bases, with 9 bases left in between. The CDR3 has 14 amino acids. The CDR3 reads CSVDRVSSYNEQFF. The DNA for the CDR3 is TGCAGCGTTGATCGGGTGAGCTCCTACAATGAGCAGTTCTTC.

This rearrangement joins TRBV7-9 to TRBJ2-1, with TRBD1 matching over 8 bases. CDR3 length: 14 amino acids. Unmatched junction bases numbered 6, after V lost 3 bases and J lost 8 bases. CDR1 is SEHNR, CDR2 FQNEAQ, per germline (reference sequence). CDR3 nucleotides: TGTGCCAGCAGCTTCCGGACAGGGCGCGATGAGCAGTTCTTC. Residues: CASSFRTGRDEQFF.

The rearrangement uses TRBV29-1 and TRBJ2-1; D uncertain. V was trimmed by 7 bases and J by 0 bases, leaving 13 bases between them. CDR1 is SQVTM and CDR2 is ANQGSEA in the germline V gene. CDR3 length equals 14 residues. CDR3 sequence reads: CSGSRFSSYNEQFF. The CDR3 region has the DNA TGCAGCGGTTCGCGGTTTAGCTCCTACAATGAGCAGTTCTTC.

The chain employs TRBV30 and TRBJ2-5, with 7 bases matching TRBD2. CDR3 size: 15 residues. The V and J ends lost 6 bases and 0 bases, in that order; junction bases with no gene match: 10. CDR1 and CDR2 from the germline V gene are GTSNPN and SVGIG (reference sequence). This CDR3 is CACSNSGLDQETQYF. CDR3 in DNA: TGTGCCTGCTCCAATTCTGGACTAGACCAAGAGACCCAGTACTTC. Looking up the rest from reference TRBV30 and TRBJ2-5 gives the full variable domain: SQTIHQWPATLVQPVGSPLSLECTVEGTSNPNLYWYRQAAGRGLQLLFYSVGIGQISSEVPQNLSASRPQDRQFILSSKKLLLSDSGFYLCACSNSGLDQETQYFGPGTRLLVL.

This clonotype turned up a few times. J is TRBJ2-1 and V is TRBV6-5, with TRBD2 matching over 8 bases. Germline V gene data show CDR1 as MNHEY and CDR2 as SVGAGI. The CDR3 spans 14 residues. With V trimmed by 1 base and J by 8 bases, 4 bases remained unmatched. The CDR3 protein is CASSYWLAGDEQFF. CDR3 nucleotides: TGTGCCAGCAGTTACTGGCTAGCGGGCGATGAGCAGTTCTTC.

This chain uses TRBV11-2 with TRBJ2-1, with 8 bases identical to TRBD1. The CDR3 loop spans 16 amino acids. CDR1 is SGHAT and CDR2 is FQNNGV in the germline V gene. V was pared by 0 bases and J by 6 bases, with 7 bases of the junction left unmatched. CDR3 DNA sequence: TGTGCCAGCAGCTTAGATAGGCAGGGGGCGTTCAATGAGCAGTTCTTC. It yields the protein CASSLDRQGAFNEQFF.

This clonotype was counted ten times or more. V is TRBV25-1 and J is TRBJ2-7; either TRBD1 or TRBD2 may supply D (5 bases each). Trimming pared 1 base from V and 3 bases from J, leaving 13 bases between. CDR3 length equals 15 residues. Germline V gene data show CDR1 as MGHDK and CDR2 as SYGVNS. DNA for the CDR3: TGTGCCAGCAGTGAATCAGGAGGTGGGGGCTACGAGCAGTACTTC. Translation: CASSESGGGGYEQYF.